Below, 3 T cell receptor beta chains from the same sample are listed, as sequenced in a study of T cell changes during pregnancy in multiple sclerosis. TCRdb keeps only in-frame clones here, not all; method: immunoSEQ multiplex PCR. This sample has roughly 80,000 clones, with 90% to 95% found just once. The material sequenced was peripheral blood, taken in the second trimester of pregnancy. All receptors come from a female donor with multiple sclerosis, enrolled in a pregnancy study.

This clone was observed a handful of times. J is TRBJ2-7 and V is TRBV19; TRBD1 might be the D (6 bases). Deletions cut 6 bases from V and 2 bases from J, with 8 bases between. Germline CDR1 reads LNHDA; CDR2 reads SQIVND (reference sequence). CDR3 length: 12 residues. The CDR3 nucleotides read TGTGCCAGTAGGGACAGCGCCTACGAGCAGTACTTC. Encoded protein: CASRDSAYEQYF. Supplemented by reference TRBV19 and TRBJ2-7, the full variable domain reads DGGITQSPKYLFRKEGQNVTLSCEQNLNHDAMYWYRQDPGQGLRLIYYSQIVNDFQKGDIAEGYSVSREKKESFPLTVTSAQKNPTAFYLCASRDSAYEQYFGPGTRLTVT.

This clone appeared once. This chain uses TRBV19 with TRBJ2-7; 9 bases map to TRBD1. Unmatched junction bases numbered 12, after V lost 5 bases and J lost 4 bases. This CDR3 has 16 residues. In germline, CDR1 is LNHDA, CDR2 SQIVND (reference sequence). CDR3 amino acids: CASSPARQGGLYEQYF. The CDR3 DNA follows: TGTGCCAGTAGTCCTGCCAGACAGGGGGGCCTATACGAGCAGTACTTC.

The J gene is TRBJ2-1, the V gene TRBV7-2, with 7 bases lining up with TRBD1. In germline, CDR1 is SGHTA, CDR2 FQGNSA. The CDR3 has 12 amino acids. Losses at the gene ends were 6 bases for V and 8 bases for J; bases not matched to a gene: 4. The CDR3 reads CASSRQGDEQFF. The CDR3 nucleotides read TGTGCCAGCAGTAGACAGGGCGATGAGCAGTTCTTC.